Shown below are 25 T cell receptor beta chains from a single sample sequenced in a study of shared clonotypes between healthy human individuals. Produced via immunoSEQ multiplex PCR; TCRdb's table is partial and in-frame only. The repertoire includes hundreds of thousands of clones, about three quarters of them detected once, and around 1.7% sits in the top ten. The sample taken for sequencing was memory CD4+ T cells sorted from blood. Stated subset: CD45RA-negative fraction. These receptors came from a woman aged 25 to 39 in good health.

The chain employs TRBV19 and TRBJ2-7, with D perhaps assigned TRBD1 or TRBD2 (5 bases each). V was shortened by 5 bases and J by 6 bases, with 14 bases between the two germline ends. CDR1 and CDR2 (germline): LNHDA, SQIVND (reference sequence). The CDR3 spans 13 residues. CDR3 sequence: CASSGTVAVEQYF. The CDR3 nucleotides are TGTGCCAGTAGTGGGACGGTTGCGGTCGAGCAGTACTTC.

The chain employs TRBV6-1 and TRBJ1-5; 7 nucleotides align to TRBD1. Unmatched junction bases numbered 12, after V lost 8 bases and J lost 5 bases. Germline V gene lookup returns CDR1 MNHNS and CDR2 SASEGT. The CDR3 runs to 15 residues. The CDR3 DNA reads as TGTGCCAGCGGGGTCGGGGACAGAAGATATCAGCCCCAGCATTTT. It codes for CASGVGDRRYQPQHF.

The chain has TRBV6-6 and TRBJ2-3; TRBD1 agrees at 9 bases. The CDR3 has 15 amino acids. Germline CDR1 reads MNHNY; CDR2 reads SVGAGI (reference sequence). V shed 5 bases and J 8 bases; nucleotides not matched to a gene: 11. The chain's CDR3 is CASSNTTQGAGTQYF. The DNA for the CDR3 is TGTGCCAGCAGTAACACAACACAGGGGGCGGGTACGCAGTATTTT.

Only a few counts were recorded for this clone. The chain combines TRBV5-1 with TRBJ2-1, with D maybe TRBD2 (6 bases). Germline V gene data show CDR1 as SGHRS and CDR2 as YFSETQ. V gave up 5 bases and J gave up 2 bases, with 17 bases separating them. The CDR3 has 16 amino acids. CDR3 bases: TGCGCCAGCAGACTTGGGGGGTGGCCAACCTACAATGAGCAGTTCTTC. Its protein product is CASRLGGWPTYNEQFF.

The chain couples TRBV10-2 to TRBJ1-5, with D unresolved. Trimming pared 4 bases from V and 4 bases from J, leaving 5 bases between. CDR1 is WSHSY, CDR2 SAAADI, per germline. The CDR3 has 12 residues. CDR3: CASSAYNQPQHF. DNA for the CDR3: TGCGCCAGCAGTGCCTATAATCAGCCCCAGCATTTT.

As for this clone: Distinct nucleotide sequences in the sample also encode this CDR3. This chain joins TRBV5-1 and TRBJ2-1; a weak D match, TRBD2 (6 bases). CDR3 size: 15 residues. The V and J ends lost 1 base and 4 bases respectively, with 12 bases between them. Germline V gene data show CDR1 as SGHRS and CDR2 as YFSETQ. The DNA for the CDR3 is TGCGCCAGCAGCTTGAGTTCCGGGGGTTACAATGAGCAGTTCTTC. It specifies CASSLSSGGYNEQFF.

This clone was counted once. The genes are TRBV28 and TRBJ2-7, with 7 positions matching TRBD1. V dropped 8 bases and J dropped 3; count of bases not matched to a gene: 10. The CDR3 contains 14 residues. Looked up from germline, CDR1 is MDHEN and CDR2 is SYDVKM. CDR3: CASGPGQTFYEQYF. The CDR3 coding sequence is TGTGCCAGCGGCCCGGGACAGACCTTCTACGAGCAGTACTTC.

J is TRBJ2-5 and V is TRBV5-1, with a possible D match to TRBD1 (6 bases). Germline V gene data show CDR1 as SGHRS and CDR2 as YFSETQ. CDR3 length: 14 amino acids. The V end was cut by 4 bases, the J end by 1 base, with 11 bases between. CDR3 bases: TGCGCCAGCAGCAGGTGGGACACCCAAGAGACCCAGTACTTC. Translation gives CASSRWDTQETQYF.

This clone was recorded only once. The V and J genes are TRBV7-8 and TRBJ2-7; TRBD1 matches 7 bases. This CDR3 spans 15 amino acids. Losses at the gene ends were 5 bases for V and 4 bases for J; bases not matched to a gene: 11. Germline loops: CDR1 SGHVS, CDR2 FQNEAQ. The CDR3 protein is CASSHRQGSGYEQYF. CDR3 nucleotides: TGTGCCAGCAGCCACCGACAGGGTAGTGGGTACGAGCAGTACTTC.

This chain uses TRBV29-1 with TRBJ2-2; 12 nucleotides align to TRBD2. The germline CDR1 and CDR2 sequences are SQVTM and ANQGSEA. This CDR3 is 16 amino acids long. The J segment lost 5 bases and the V segment lost 5 bases, leaving 9 bases of the junction unmatched. This chain's CDR3 is CSVQGGLAGGTGELFF. CDR3 in DNA: TGCAGCGTTCAGGGCGGGCTAGCGGGAGGGACCGGGGAGCTGTTTTTT.

Many counts were recorded for this clone. V is TRBV14 and J is TRBJ2-1; 7 bases agree with TRBD1. CDR1 is SGHDN and CDR2 is FVKESK in the germline V gene. The CDR3 length is 15 residues. The V and J ends lost 0 bases and 9 bases, in that order; junction bases with no gene match: 8. The CDR3: CASSQENVPGGEQFF. CDR3 DNA sequence: TGTGCCAGCAGCCAAGAAAACGTACCAGGGGGTGAGCAGTTCTTC.

Only one count was recorded for this clone. CDR3 sequence: CASSRGDRDAGELFF. CDR3 DNA sequence: TGCGCCAGCAGCAGGGGGGACAGGGACGCCGGGGAGCTGTTTTTT. This chain links TRBV5-1 with TRBJ2-2; 9 positions match TRBD1. There are 15 residues in the CDR3. The V gene end was trimmed by 4 bases and the J gene end by 6 bases; junction bases not matched to a gene: 7. Germline-derived CDR1 and CDR2 are SGHRS and YFSETQ.

The chain's CDR3 is CASSGWTSTYEQYF. CDR3 DNA sequence: TGTGCCAGCAGTGGATGGACGAGTACCTACGAGCAGTACTTC. V and J are TRBV2 and TRBJ2-7; D is unclear. This CDR3 comprises 14 residues. The V and J ends lost 4 bases and 2 bases respectively, with 12 bases between them. The V gene's germline CDR1 is SNHLY and CDR2 FYNNEI. Full variable domain (rest looked up from reference TRBV2 and TRBJ2-7): EPEVTQTPSHQVTQMGQEVILRCVPISNHLYFYWYRQILGQKVEFLVSFYNNEISEKSEIFDDQFSVERPDGSNFTLKIRSTKLEDSAMYFCASSGWTSTYEQYFGPGTRLTVT.

This clone was counted a few times. The chain links TRBV28 to TRBJ2-7; 15 bases fit TRBD2. This CDR3 is 15 amino acids long. Germline V gives CDR1 MDHEN, CDR2 SYDVKM. Trimming at V came to 4 bases and at J to 6 bases, leaving 4 bases not matched to a gene. The CDR3 loop is CASSSPGLAGGEQYF. CDR3 sequence (DNA): TGTGCCAGCAGTTCGCCGGGACTAGCGGGAGGCGAGCAGTACTTC. Variable domain in full (rest from reference TRBV28 and TRBJ2-7): DVKVTQSSRYLVKRTGEKVFLECVQDMDHENMFWYRQDPGLGLRLIYFSYDVKMKEKGDIPEGYSVSREKKERFSLILESASTNQTSMYLCASSSPGLAGGEQYFGPGTRLTVT.

The rearrangement links TRBV11-2 to TRBJ2-7; no firm D call. CDR1 SGHAT and CDR2 FQNNGV come from the germline V gene. The CDR3 contains 16 residues. V shed 3 bases and J shed 5 bases, with 20 bases lying between them. CDR3 sequence reads: CASSLTQEPGVHEQYF. CDR3 bases: TGTGCCAGCAGCTTGACCCAGGAACCTGGGGTCCACGAGCAGTACTTC.

This clone was observed a few times. V and J are TRBV2 and TRBJ2-7, with D perhaps TRBD1 (5 bases). This CDR3 spans 14 amino acids. Germline values: CDR1 SNHLY, CDR2 FYNNEI. The V end was cut by 6 bases, the J end by 0 bases, with 12 bases between. The CDR3, as DNA: TGTGCCAGCAGATCCAGGGCCCTCTCCTACGAGCAGTACTTC. Protein sequence: CASRSRALSYEQYF. Based on the CDR3 plus reference TRBV2 and TRBJ2-7, the full variable domain is EPEVTQTPSHQVTQMGQEVILRCVPISNHLYFYWYRQILGQKVEFLVSFYNNEISEKSEIFDDQFSVERPDGSNFTLKIRSTKLEDSAMYFCASRSRALSYEQYFGPGTRLTVT.

V usage is TRBV7-2 and J usage is TRBJ2-2; D not certain. Trimming removed 2 bases at V and 0 bases at J, with 10 bases between. The CDR3 length is 16 residues. CDR1 is SGHTA, CDR2 FQGNSA, per germline. CDR3: CASSLSPASNTGELFF. Here the CDR3 DNA reads TGTGCCAGCAGCTTATCTCCGGCGTCGAACACCGGGGAGCTGTTTTTT. The whole variable domain, filled in from reference TRBV7-2 and TRBJ2-2, reads GAGVSQSPSNKVTEKGKDVELRCDPISGHTALYWYRQSLGQGLEFLIYFQGNSAPDKSGLPSDRFSAERTGGSVSTLTIQRTQQEDSAVYLCASSLSPASNTGELFFGEGSRLTVL.

V and J are TRBV15 and TRBJ1-4, with D perhaps matching TRBD1 (6 bases). The CDR3 runs 13 residues. V was clipped by 6 bases and J by 5 bases, with 10 bases between them. In germline, CDR1 is LNHNV, CDR2 YYDKDF (reference sequence). Here the CDR3 reads CATREGGNEKLFF. CDR3 in DNA: TGTGCCACCAGGGAGGGGGGGAATGAAAAACTGTTTTTT. Based on the CDR3 plus reference TRBV15 and TRBJ1-4, the full variable domain is DAMVIQNPRYQVTQFGKPVTLSCSQTLNHNVMYWYQQKSSQAPKLLFHYYDKDFNNEADTPDNFQSRRPNTSFCFLDIRSPGLGDTAMYLCATREGGNEKLFFGSGTQLSVL.

This chain connects TRBV5-1 to TRBJ2-1, with 11 bases identical to TRBD2. CDR3 length: 16 residues. Losses at the gene ends were 0 bases for V and 7 bases for J; bases not matched to a gene: 6. Germline lookup yields CDR1 SGHRS and CDR2 YFSETQ. Here the CDR3 reads CASSLELAGEGNEQFF. The DNA for the CDR3 is TGCGCCAGCAGCTTGGAACTAGCGGGAGAAGGTAATGAGCAGTTCTTC.

Regarding this clone: This specimen includes other DNA sequences encoding the same CDR3. This chain joins TRBV6-1 and TRBJ1-5, with TRBD1 as a possible D gene (5 bases). Germline CDR1 is MNHNS and CDR2 is SASEGT. Trimming took off 3 bases at V and 7 bases at J, with 10 bases between the two ends. The CDR3 extends over 13 amino acids. In DNA form, the CDR3 reads TGTGCCAGCAGTGACAGGGTTGGACAGCCCCAGCATTTT. Translation gives CASSDRVGQPQHF.

J is TRBJ1-5 and V is TRBV7-2, with D maybe TRBD1 (5 bases). CDR1 and CDR2 from the germline V gene are SGHTA and FQGNSA. This CDR3 spans 14 amino acids. V was clipped by 0 bases and J by 6 bases, with 9 bases between them. CDR3 DNA sequence: TGTGCCAGCAGCTTAGCAGGGGCTGGTCAGCCCCAGCATTTT. This codes for CASSLAGAGQPQHF. The full variable domain, with the rest looked up from reference TRBV7-2 and TRBJ1-5, is GAGVSQSPSNKVTEKGKDVELRCDPISGHTALYWYRQSLGQGLEFLIYFQGNSAPDKSGLPSDRFSAERTGGSVSTLTIQRTQQEDSAVYLCASSLAGAGQPQHFGDGTRLSIL.

This clone showed up just once. The chain uses TRBV6-6 and TRBJ1-4, with D unclear. V lost 6 bases, J lost 4 bases, and 12 bases lay in between. Germline CDR1 reads MNHNY; CDR2 reads SVGAGI (reference sequence). This CDR3 contains 14 residues. CDR3: CASSPGLINEKLFF. In nucleotides, the CDR3 is TGTGCCAGCAGCCCGGGATTAATTAATGAAAAACTGTTTTTT.

In its sample, this clone was seen once. The chain links TRBV9 to TRBJ1-4; D is uncertain. There are 14 residues in the CDR3. V dropped 3 bases and J dropped 4 bases, with 10 bases sitting between them. In germline, CDR1 is SGDLS, CDR2 YYNGEE. As DNA, the CDR3 is TGTGCCAGCAGCGCGAGGAACAGTAATGAAAAACTGTTTTTT. This codes for CASSARNSNEKLFF.

This sequence joins TRBV7-6 and TRBJ1-5, with D uncertain. Germline CDR1 SGHVS, CDR2 FNYEAQ. The CDR3 sequence is 13 residues long. Trimming removed 5 bases from V and 4 bases from J, with 9 bases in between. The chain's CDR3 is CASSALGNQPQHF. In DNA, the CDR3 is TGTGCCAGCAGCGCACTGGGGAATCAGCCCCAGCATTTT.

Remarks on this clone: At one end the junction does not follow the germline gene, possibly because of a read error. This sequence joins TRBV18 and TRBJ1-5; 9 bases are shared with TRBD1. Per germline, CDR1 KGHSH and CDR2 LQKENI. This CDR3 contains 14 residues. CDR3 nucleotides: TGTGCCAGCTCAGCCACAGGGGGCAACCAGCCCCAGCATTTT. Translated: CASSATGGNQPQHF.